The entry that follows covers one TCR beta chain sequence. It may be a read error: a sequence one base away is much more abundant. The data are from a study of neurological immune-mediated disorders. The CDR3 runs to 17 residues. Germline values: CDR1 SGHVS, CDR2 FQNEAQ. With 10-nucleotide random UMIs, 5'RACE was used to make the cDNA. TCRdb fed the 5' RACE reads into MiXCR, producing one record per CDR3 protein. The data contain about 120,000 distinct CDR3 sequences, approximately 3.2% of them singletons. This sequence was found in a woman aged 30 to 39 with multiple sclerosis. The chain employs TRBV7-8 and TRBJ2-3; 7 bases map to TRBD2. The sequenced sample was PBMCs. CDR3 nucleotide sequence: TGTGCCAGCAGCTTAGTGCTGGCGGGAGAGTCCACAGATAAGCAGTATTTT. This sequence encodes CASSLVLAGESTDKQYF.